The sequence of this TCR beta chain was determined in a study of post-analysis software for immune sequencing data (dated by TCRdb to 2013 to 2016). Study-level background: The recorded disease courses included relapsing-remitting, secondary progressive and progressive-relapsing multiple sclerosis, and some patients had no subtype annotation. Patient repertoires were compared against about a dozen previously published healthy control repertoires from donors aged roughly 6 to 26 years. A subset of samples was prepared in parallel using single-end sample barcoding, then pooled and co-amplified after Illumina adapter ligation. General conclusions and limits of the study: Normalized Chao1 diversity was significantly lower in multiple sclerosis patients than controls, suggesting substantial peripheral T-cell clonal expansion. Direct clustering with F measure revealed strong co-clustering of samples prepared in the same batch, which led to a batch-effect correction. The multiple sclerosis patient group was slightly younger than the control group.

In this sample, this clonotype turned up many times. No antigen is known for it. Per-base qualities were not stored, and no clone one base away is much larger. The library was prepared using PCR. The data were produced on an Illumina HiSeq 2500. Unique molecular identifiers were incorporated into TCR beta cDNA libraries to reduce PCR and sequencing biases. About 500,000 cDNA molecules were obtained per 1 to 10 million input T cells, so each molecule approximated one T cell. Patient libraries were prepared and sequenced with the same protocol used for the earlier healthy control dataset. Within a given batch, samples were prepared together, multiplexed and sequenced on the same HiSeq lane. The study's processing was this. Raw barcoded reads were processed with MIGEC, discarding single-read molecular identifier groups before consensus assembly and CDR3 extraction. Clonotype tables were post-analysed with VDJtools, and diversity was normalized by down-sampling all datasets to the smallest sample size. In repertoire overlap clustering, CDR3 amino acid sequences, but not nucleotide sequences, were matched to correct batch-related cross-sample contamination. The public reads were run again by TCRdb, first through fastp at Q25 and then through MiXCR, and only productive beta chains were kept. Rows are unified per CDR3 protein, each entry keeping the most common DNA and genes. These V and J calls derive from TCRdb rather than the authors' analysis. Across this sample there are roughly 170,000 distinct CDR3 sequences, with roughly 30% seen only once. The ten most abundant clones make up about 1.6% of the sample.

To demonstrate the VDJtools post-analysis software, the study profiled TCR beta repertoires from the peripheral blood of about 13 young patients with multiple sclerosis. The multiple sclerosis patients were children and adolescents between roughly 6 and 16 years of age. This clonotype was sampled from a girl aged 5 to 17 with multiple sclerosis. The sample comprised blood.

The CDR3 protein: CASSLGTQLADAETQYF. The nucleotides read TGTGCCAGCAGCTTAGGAACGCAACTAGCGGACGCGGAGACCCAGTACTTC. The chain is made from TRBV7-8 and TRBJ2-5; the junction holds 8 bases that match TRBD2. From the cysteine through the phenylalanine, the CDR3 covers 17 amino acids. This entry keeps only the CDR3 DNA: 51 bases, framed from base 1. Trimming leaves V shorter by 1 base and J shorter by 5 bases, with the junction holding 12 bases beyond the gene matches. CDR1 SGHVS and CDR2 FQNEAQ were looked up in the germline V gene.